These 2 T cell receptor beta chains originate from one sample sequenced in a study of cytomegalovirus exposure and HLA in healthy donors. Clones were sequenced by immunoSEQ multiplex PCR, and TCRdb holds only the in-frame ones, with some missing. The table shows 98,000 or so clones, with about 85% occurring only once. The sequenced sample was PBMCs. These receptors came from a woman aged 18-29 years in good health and CMV-seronegative.

The rearrangement links TRBV27 to TRBJ1-5, with TRBD1 matching over 11 bases. Trimming took 7 bases from V and 6 from J; bases not matched to a gene: 8. This CDR3 region has 15 residues. Germline CDR1 MNHEY, CDR2 SMNVEV (reference sequence). The CDR3 region has the DNA TGTGCCAGCACCCCAAATGGACAGGGGGCTCAGCCCCAGCATTTT. Translation: CASTPNGQGAQPQHF.

V is TRBV7-9 and J is TRBJ2-1, with 8 bases aligning to TRBD2. Germline V lookup: CDR1 SEHNR, CDR2 FQNEAQ (reference sequence). V dropped 4 bases and J dropped 7; count of bases not matched to a gene: 6. CDR3 length equals 14 residues. The CDR3 DNA reads as TGTGCCAGCAGCTCACTAGCGGTGGTGAATGAGCAGTTCTTC. It specifies CASSSLAVVNEQFF. The whole variable domain, filled in from reference TRBV7-9 and TRBJ2-1, reads DTGVSQNPRHKITKRGQNVTFRCDPISEHNRLYWYRQTLGQGPEFLTYFQNEAQLEKSRLLSDRFSAERPKGSFSTLEIQRTEQGDSAMYLCASSSLAVVNEQFFGPGTRLTVL.